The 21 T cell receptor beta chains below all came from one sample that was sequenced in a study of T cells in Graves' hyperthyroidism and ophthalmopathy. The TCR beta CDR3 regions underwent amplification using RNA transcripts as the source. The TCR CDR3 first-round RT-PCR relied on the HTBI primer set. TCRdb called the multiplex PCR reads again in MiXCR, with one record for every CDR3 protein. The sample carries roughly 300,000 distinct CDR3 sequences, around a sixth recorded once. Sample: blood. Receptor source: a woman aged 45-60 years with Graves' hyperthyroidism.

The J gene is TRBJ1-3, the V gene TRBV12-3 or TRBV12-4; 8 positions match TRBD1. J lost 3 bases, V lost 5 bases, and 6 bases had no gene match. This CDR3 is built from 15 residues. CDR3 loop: CASSEAGGRGNTIYF. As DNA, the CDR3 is TGTGCCAGCAGTGAAGCAGGGGGCCGTGGAAACACCATATATTTT.

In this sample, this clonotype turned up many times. The CDR3 sequence: CASSGTGGFQETQYF. In DNA, the CDR3 is TGTGCCAGCAGTGGGACAGGGGGTTTCCAAGAGACCCAGTACTTC. The J gene is TRBJ2-5, the V gene TRBV2; TRBD1 aligns across 10 bases. Germline lookup yields CDR1 SNHLY and CDR2 FYNNEI. J lost 1 base, V lost 4 bases, and 3 bases had no gene match. The CDR3 is 15 amino acids.

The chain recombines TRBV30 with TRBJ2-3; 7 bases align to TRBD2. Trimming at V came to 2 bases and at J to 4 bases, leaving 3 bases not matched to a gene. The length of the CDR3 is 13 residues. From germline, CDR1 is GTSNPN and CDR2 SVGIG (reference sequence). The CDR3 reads CAWSTGGADTQYF. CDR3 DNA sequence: TGTGCCTGGAGTACGGGGGGAGCAGATACGCAGTATTTT.

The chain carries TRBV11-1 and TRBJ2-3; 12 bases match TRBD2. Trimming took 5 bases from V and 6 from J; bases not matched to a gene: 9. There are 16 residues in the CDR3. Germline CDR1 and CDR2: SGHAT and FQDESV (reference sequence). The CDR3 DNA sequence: TGTGCCAGCAGCCCAAGGACTAGCGGGATAGGCGATACGCAGTATTTT. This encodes CASSPRTSGIGDTQYF.

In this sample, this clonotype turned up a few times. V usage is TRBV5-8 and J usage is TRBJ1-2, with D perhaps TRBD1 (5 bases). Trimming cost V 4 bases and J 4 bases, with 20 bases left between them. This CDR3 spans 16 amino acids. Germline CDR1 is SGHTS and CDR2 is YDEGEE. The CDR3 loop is CASSPGRPGTAYGYTF. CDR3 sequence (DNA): TGTGCCAGCAGCCCCGGGCGTCCGGGGACGGCCTATGGCTACACCTTC.

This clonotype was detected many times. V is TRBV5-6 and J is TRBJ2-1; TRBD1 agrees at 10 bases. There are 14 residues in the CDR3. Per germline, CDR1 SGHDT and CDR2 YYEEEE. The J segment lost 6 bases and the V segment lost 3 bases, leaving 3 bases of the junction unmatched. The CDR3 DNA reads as TGTGCCAGCAGCTGGGGACAGGGGAGCAATGAGCAGTTCTTC. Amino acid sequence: CASSWGQGSNEQFF.

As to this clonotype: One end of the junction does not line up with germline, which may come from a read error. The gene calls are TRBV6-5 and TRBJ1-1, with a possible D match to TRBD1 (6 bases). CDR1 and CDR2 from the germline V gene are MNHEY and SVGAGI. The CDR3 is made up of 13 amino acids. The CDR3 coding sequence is TGTGCCAGCAGTTACTCCCGGGACACTGAAGCTCTCTTT. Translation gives CASSYSRDTEALF.

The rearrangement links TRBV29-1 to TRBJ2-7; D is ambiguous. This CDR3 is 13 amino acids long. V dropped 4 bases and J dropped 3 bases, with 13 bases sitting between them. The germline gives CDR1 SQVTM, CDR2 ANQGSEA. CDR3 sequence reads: CSVVRKIVYEQYV. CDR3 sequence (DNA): TGCAGCGTTGTTAGGAAGATCGTCTACGAGCAGTACGTC.

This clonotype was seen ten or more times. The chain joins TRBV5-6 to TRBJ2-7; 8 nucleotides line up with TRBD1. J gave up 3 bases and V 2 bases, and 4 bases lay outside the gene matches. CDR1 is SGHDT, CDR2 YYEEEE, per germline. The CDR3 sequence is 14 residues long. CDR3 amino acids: CASSLGQGNYEQYF. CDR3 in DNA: TGTGCCAGCAGCTTAGGACAGGGTAACTACGAGCAGTACTTC.

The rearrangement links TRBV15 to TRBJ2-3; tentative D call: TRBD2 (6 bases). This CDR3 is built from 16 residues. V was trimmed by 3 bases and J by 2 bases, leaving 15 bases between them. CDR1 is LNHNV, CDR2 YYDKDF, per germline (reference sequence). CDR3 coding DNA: TGTGCCACCAGCAGCCCTTGGGGGGACGCCACAGATACGCAGTATTTT. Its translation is CATSSPWGDATDTQYF.

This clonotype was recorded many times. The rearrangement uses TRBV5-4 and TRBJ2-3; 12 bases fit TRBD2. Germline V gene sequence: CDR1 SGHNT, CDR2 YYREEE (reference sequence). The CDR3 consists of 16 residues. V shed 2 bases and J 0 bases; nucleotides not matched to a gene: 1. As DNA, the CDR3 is TGTGCCAGCAGCTTACTAGCGGGAGGCAGCACAGATACGCAGTATTTT. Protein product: CASSLLAGGSTDTQYF.

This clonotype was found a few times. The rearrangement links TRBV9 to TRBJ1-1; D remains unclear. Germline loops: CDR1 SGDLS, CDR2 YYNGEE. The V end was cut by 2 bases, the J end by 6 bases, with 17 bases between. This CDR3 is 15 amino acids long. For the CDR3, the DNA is TGTGCCAGCAGCGTGGGTGATGGACTAGTCCCTGAAGCTTTCTTT. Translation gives CASSVGDGLVPEAFF.

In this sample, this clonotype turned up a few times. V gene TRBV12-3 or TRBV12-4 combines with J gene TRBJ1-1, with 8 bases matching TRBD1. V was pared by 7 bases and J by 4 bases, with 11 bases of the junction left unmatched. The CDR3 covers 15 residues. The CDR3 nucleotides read TGTGCCAGCATCCCCGGGACAGGTGGTCGCACTGAAGCTTTCTTT. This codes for CASIPGTGGRTEAFF.

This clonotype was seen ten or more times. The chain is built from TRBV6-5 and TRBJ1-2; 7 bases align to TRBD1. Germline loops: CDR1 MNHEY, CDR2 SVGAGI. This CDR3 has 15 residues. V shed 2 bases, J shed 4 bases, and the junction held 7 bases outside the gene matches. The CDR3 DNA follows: TGTGCCAGCAGTTACAGACAGGGTAAAGGCTATGGCTACACCTTC. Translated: CASSYRQGKGYGYTF.

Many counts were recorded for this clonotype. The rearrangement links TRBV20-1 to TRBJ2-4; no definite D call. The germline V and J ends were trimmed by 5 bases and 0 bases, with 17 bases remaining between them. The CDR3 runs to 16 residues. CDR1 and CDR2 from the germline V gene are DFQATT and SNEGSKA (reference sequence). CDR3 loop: CSAPGSPFSAKNIQYF. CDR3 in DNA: TGCAGTGCTCCGGGTAGCCCGTTTTCAGCCAAAAACATTCAGTACTTC.

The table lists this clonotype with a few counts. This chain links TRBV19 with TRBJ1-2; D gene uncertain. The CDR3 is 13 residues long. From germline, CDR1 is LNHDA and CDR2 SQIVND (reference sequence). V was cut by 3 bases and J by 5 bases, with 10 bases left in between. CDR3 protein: CASSIGGGYGYTF. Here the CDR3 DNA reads TGTGCCAGTAGTATCGGTGGAGGATATGGCTACACCTTC.

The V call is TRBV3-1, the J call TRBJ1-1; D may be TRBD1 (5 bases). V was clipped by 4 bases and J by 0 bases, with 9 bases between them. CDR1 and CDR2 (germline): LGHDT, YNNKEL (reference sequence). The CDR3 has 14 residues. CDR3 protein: CASSLQEMNTEAFF. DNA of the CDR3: TGTGCCAGCAGCCTACAGGAGATGAACACTGAAGCTTTCTTT.

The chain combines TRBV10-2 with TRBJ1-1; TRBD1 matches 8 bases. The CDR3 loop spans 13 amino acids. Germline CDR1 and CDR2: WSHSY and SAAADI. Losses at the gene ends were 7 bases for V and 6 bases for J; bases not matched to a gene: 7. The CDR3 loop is CASKGQGIAEAFF. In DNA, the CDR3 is TGCGCCAGCAAAGGACAGGGAATCGCTGAAGCTTTCTTT.

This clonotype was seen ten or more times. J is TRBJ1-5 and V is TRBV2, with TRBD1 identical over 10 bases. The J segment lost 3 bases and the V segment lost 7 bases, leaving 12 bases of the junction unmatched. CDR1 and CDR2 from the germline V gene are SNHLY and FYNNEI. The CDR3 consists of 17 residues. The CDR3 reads CASTHGQGVSNNQPQHF. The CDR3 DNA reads TGTGCCAGCACCCACGGACAGGGGGTTTCCAACAATCAGCCCCAGCATTTT.

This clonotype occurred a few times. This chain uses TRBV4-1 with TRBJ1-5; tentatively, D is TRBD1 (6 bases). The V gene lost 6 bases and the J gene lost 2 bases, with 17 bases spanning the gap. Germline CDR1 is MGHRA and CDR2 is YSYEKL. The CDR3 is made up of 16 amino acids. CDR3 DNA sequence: TGCGCCAGCAGGTTCGTACAGGGTTTAGGCAATCAGCCCCAGCATTTT. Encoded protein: CASRFVQGLGNQPQHF.

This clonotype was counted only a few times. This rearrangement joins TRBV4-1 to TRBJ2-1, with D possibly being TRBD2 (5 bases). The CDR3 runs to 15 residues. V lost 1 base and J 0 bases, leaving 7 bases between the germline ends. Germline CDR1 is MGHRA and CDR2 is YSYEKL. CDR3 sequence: CASSQGSGSYNEQFF. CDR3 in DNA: TGCGCCAGCAGCCAAGGGAGCGGCTCCTACAATGAGCAGTTCTTC.